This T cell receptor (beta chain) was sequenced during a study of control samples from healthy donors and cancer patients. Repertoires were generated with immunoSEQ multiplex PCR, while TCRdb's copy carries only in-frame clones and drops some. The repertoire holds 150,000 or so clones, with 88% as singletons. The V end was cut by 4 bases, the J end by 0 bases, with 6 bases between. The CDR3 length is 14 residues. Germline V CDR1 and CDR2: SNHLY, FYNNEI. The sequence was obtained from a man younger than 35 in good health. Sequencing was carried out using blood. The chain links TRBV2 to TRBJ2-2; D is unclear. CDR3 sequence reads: CASSGAANTGELFF. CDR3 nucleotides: TGTGCCAGCAGTGGTGCGGCGAACACCGGGGAGCTGTTTTTT.